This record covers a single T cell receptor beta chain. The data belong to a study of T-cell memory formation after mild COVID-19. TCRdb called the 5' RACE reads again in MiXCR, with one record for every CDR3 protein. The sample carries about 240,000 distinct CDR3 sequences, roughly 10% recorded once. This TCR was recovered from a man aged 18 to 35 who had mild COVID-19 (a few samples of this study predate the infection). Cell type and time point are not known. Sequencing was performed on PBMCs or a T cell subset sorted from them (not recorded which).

This CDR3 reads CASSFLGQGSGELFF. The DNA for the CDR3 is TGTGCCAGCAGCTTCCTAGGACAGGGTTCCGGGGAGCTGTTTTTT. This chain connects TRBV7-9 to TRBJ2-2; 8 nucleotides agree with TRBD1. CDR1 is SEHNR and CDR2 is FQNEAQ in the germline V gene (reference sequence). The CDR3 is 15 amino acids. V trimming: 3 bases; J trimming: 6 bases; junction bases outside the gene matches: 6.